The 22 T cell receptor beta chains presented below share a single source sample, sequenced in a study of Ad26.COV2.S vaccination and SARS-CoV-2 variants. The treatment denotes: 15 to 20 received Ad26.COV2.S at low or high dose, single or two shots; about 5 received placebo; per-sample allocation not given. Each sample was drawn 63 days after the first injection (of vaccine or placebo). Libraries were prepared by immunoSEQ multiplex PCR; TCRdb keeps only in-frame clonotypes and omits some of them. The profile covers 240,000 or so clones, with 85% to 90% appearing a single time and around 10% taken by the ten largest. Material: peripheral blood, obtained in a trial of Ad26.COV2.S vaccine versus placebo. Every receptor here comes from a person aged 18-60 years who received the Ad26.COV2.S COVID-19 vaccine or a placebo.

The chain has TRBV28 and TRBJ1-4, with D possibly TRBD1 on 6 matching bases. The CDR3 is 15 residues long. CDR1 and CDR2 from the germline V gene are MDHEN and SYDVKM. Trimming shortened V by 7 bases and J by 0 bases, and 12 bases separated the two germline ends. The CDR3 DNA sequence: TGTGCCAGCACCCCTAGGGGGGCAACTAATGAAAAACTGTTTTTT. This translates into CASTPRGATNEKLFF.

The CDR3 DNA reads as TGCGCCAGCAGCCAAGACGTTGCCACTAACTATGGCTACACCTTC. The encoded protein is CASSQDVATNYGYTF. This chain joins TRBV4-3 and TRBJ1-2; D gene ambiguous. Germline loops: CDR1 LGHNA, CDR2 YSLEER. The V and J ends lost 0 bases and 0 bases respectively, with 8 bases between them. CDR3 length equals 15 residues.

The chain carries TRBV6-5 and TRBJ1-1; D is undetermined. Looked up from germline, CDR1 is MNHEY and CDR2 is SVGAGI. The CDR3 covers 16 residues. V lost 0 bases, J lost 1 base, and 12 bases lay in between. CDR3 nucleotides: TGTGCCAGCAGTTACTCTCAGATCGGGGAGAACACTGAAGCTTTCTTT. Its translation: CASSYSQIGENTEAFF.

The CDR3 DNA sequence: TGCAGTTCCCAGGATTACAATGAGCAGTTCTTC. Its protein is CSSQDYNEQFF. The chain carries TRBV20-1 and TRBJ2-1; no clear D gene. Between the trimmed V and J ends, which lost 8 bases and 4 bases, there was a span of 9 bases. Germline V CDR1 and CDR2: DFQATT, SNEGSKA (reference sequence). The CDR3 runs to 11 residues.

A word on this clone: At one boundary the junction diverges from the germline segment, which might be a read error. The J gene is TRBJ2-7, the V gene TRBV7-9; D gene ambiguous. The CDR3 runs to 11 residues. Germline CDR1 SEHNR, CDR2 FQNEAQ (reference sequence). The CDR3 coding sequence is TGTGCCAGCACCTTAGACTACGAGCAGTACTTC. Translating it yields CASTLDYEQYF.

The chain is built from TRBV9 and TRBJ2-5; D may be TRBD1 (6 bases). Germline CDR1 reads SGDLS; CDR2 reads YYNGEE. There are 15 residues in the CDR3. V lost 0 bases to trimming and J lost 5 bases, with 14 bases between them. For the CDR3, the DNA is TGTGCCAGCAGCGTAGGGGGGACACCTAGGGAGACCCAGTACTTC. This codes for CASSVGGTPRETQYF.

This chain connects TRBV14 to TRBJ2-6, with D unclear. This CDR3 region has 16 residues. Trimming took off 6 bases at V and 0 bases at J, with 12 bases between the two ends. From germline, CDR1 is SGHDN and CDR2 FVKESK. The CDR3 loop reads CASSPGGFSGANVLTF. CDR3 sequence (DNA): TGTGCCAGCAGTCCGGGTGGGTTCTCTGGGGCCAACGTCCTGACTTTC.

This clone has just a few counts. The J gene is TRBJ2-1, the V gene TRBV7-9; 11 bases are a match to TRBD1. CDR1 is SEHNR, CDR2 FQNEAQ, per germline (reference sequence). V lost 5 bases, J lost 12 bases, and 18 bases stayed unmatched. CDR3 size: 17 residues. This CDR3 reads CASSPDPPGQGGLVQFF. DNA of the CDR3: TGTGCCAGCAGCCCAGATCCCCCGGGACAGGGGGGCTTAGTGCAGTTCTTC.

The chain is built from TRBV27 and TRBJ2-7, with D unresolved. CDR3 length equals 13 residues. CDR1 and CDR2 (germline): MNHEY, SMNVEV (reference sequence). With 7 bases removed from V and 0 bases from J, the gap between germline ends came to 10 bases. CDR3 coding DNA: TGTGCCAGCAAGGGTGACTTCTCCTACGAGCAGTACTTC. Residues: CASKGDFSYEQYF.

The chain uses TRBV3-1 (or the pseudogene TRBV3-2) and TRBJ1-4, with D hard to call. Germline loops: CDR1 LGHDT, CDR2 YNNKEL (reference sequence). The CDR3 runs 16 residues. The V and J ends lost 4 bases and 4 bases respectively, with 16 bases between them. CDR3 DNA: TGTGCCAGCAGCCCCTCGCCCCGGGAAAGTAATGAAAAACTGTTTTTT. Its protein product is CASSPSPRESNEKLFF.

The J gene is TRBJ2-7, the V gene TRBV27; 8 bases align to TRBD2. The V gene's germline CDR1 is MNHEY and CDR2 SMNVEV (reference sequence). The length of the CDR3 is 13 residues. The J segment lost 7 bases and the V segment lost 7 bases, leaving 9 bases of the junction unmatched. The CDR3 protein is CASTHDGTREQYF. The CDR3 DNA sequence: TGTGCCAGCACCCACGACGGGACTAGGGAGCAGTACTTC.

The CDR3 reads CASSYSIDLGQGHEQYF. Written as DNA, the CDR3 is TGTGCCAGCAGTTACTCGATTGACCTAGGACAGGGTCACGAGCAGTACTTC. The chain joins TRBV6-2 or TRBV6-3 to TRBJ2-7, with 8 bases that match TRBD1. In germline, CDR1 is MNHEY, CDR2 SVGEGT. After removal of 0 bases from V and 5 bases from J, the junction contained 12 bases not matched to a gene. CDR3 size: 17 residues.

V gene TRBV5-4 combines with J gene TRBJ2-7; possible D gene TRBD2, 6 bases. Deletions cut 4 bases from V and 2 bases from J, with 16 bases between. The CDR3 is 15 residues long. Germline values: CDR1 SGHNT, CDR2 YYREEE (reference sequence). The CDR3: CASSLGGGAPYEQYF. CDR3 coding DNA: TGTGCCAGCAGCCTGGGGGGAGGAGCCCCCTACGAGCAGTACTTC.

This clone showed up just once. The chain links TRBV7-8 to TRBJ2-7; TRBD1 agrees at 8 bases. Germline-derived CDR1 and CDR2 are SGHVS and FQNEAQ. With 0 bases clipped from V and 6 bases from J, the junction kept 4 bases outside the gene matches. The CDR3 sequence is 14 residues long. The CDR3 loop is CASSLARTGSEQYF. In nucleotides, the CDR3 is TGTGCCAGCAGCTTAGCGAGGACAGGGAGCGAGCAGTACTTC.

The chain combines TRBV3-1 (or the pseudogene TRBV3-2) with TRBJ2-7; D may be TRBD1 (6 bases). The germline gives CDR1 LGHDT, CDR2 YNNKEL (reference sequence). Trimming shortened V by 0 bases and J by 2 bases, and 14 bases separated the two germline ends. CDR3 size: 16 residues. The CDR3: CASSQEERDIPYEQYF. Here the CDR3 DNA reads TGTGCCAGCAGCCAAGAAGAACGGGACATTCCCTACGAGCAGTACTTC.

This chain connects TRBV29-1 to TRBJ2-3; 10 bases fit TRBD1. Germline CDR1 and CDR2: SQVTM and ANQGSEA. Unmatched junction bases numbered 3, after V lost 2 bases and J lost 1 base. This CDR3 region has 15 residues. The CDR3 DNA sequence: TGCAGCGTTGAAACCGGGACAGGGGGCACAGATACGCAGTATTTT. Its translation: CSVETGTGGTDTQYF.

This chain joins TRBV28 and TRBJ2-1, with D maybe TRBD1 (5 bases). V was cut by 3 bases and J by 3 bases, with 12 bases left in between. The CDR3 has 15 residues. Germline values: CDR1 MDHEN, CDR2 SYDVKM. The CDR3 DNA reads as TGTGCCAGCAGTTTTTTGGACAAACTCTACAATGAGCAGTTCTTC. The encoded protein is CASSFLDKLYNEQFF. The entire variable domain, with the rest obtained from reference TRBV28 and TRBJ2-1, is as follows: DVKVTQSSRYLVKRTGEKVFLECVQDMDHENMFWYRQDPGLGLRLIYFSYDVKMKEKGDIPEGYSVSREKKERFSLILESASTNQTSMYLCASSFLDKLYNEQFFGPGTRLTVL.

V gene TRBV19 combines with J gene TRBJ1-1; tentative D call: TRBD1 (6 bases). Between the trimmed V and J ends, which lost 6 bases and 2 bases, there was a span of 19 bases. CDR3 length: 16 residues. The V gene's germline CDR1 is LNHDA and CDR2 SQIVND (reference sequence). The CDR3 protein is CASRLPSGHLNTEAFF. Here the CDR3 DNA reads TGTGCCAGTAGACTCCCCTCGGGACACCTAAACACTGAAGCTTTCTTT.

V is TRBV30 and J is TRBJ1-4; perhaps TRBD1 as D (5 bases). The CDR3 covers 14 residues. Trimming left V 0 bases short and J 7 bases short, with 12 bases between. Germline V gene data show CDR1 as GTSNPN and CDR2 as SVGIG (reference sequence). The CDR3 loop reads CAWSVVGVGEKLFF. The DNA for the CDR3 is TGTGCCTGGAGTGTTGTAGGGGTGGGTGAAAAACTGTTTTTT. The entire variable domain, with the rest obtained from reference TRBV30 and TRBJ1-4, is as follows: SQTIHQWPATLVQPVGSPLSLECTVEGTSNPNLYWYRQAAGRGLQLLFYSVGIGQISSEVPQNLSASRPQDRQFILSSKKLLLSDSGFYLCAWSVVGVGEKLFFGSGTQLSVL.

The CDR3 nucleotides are TGTGCCAGCAGTTTGCGGGGTGTCGGCACGGAAAAACTGTTTTTT. It yields the protein CASSLRGVGTEKLFF. This chain connects TRBV28 to TRBJ1-4, with unresolved D. The CDR3 runs to 15 residues. Trimming removed 3 bases from V and 8 bases from J, with 16 bases in between. The V gene's germline CDR1 is MDHEN and CDR2 SYDVKM.

The rearrangement links TRBV5-1 to TRBJ1-1, with D uncertain. Germline assignment: CDR1 SGHRS and CDR2 YFSETQ. Trimming left V 4 bases short and J 0 bases short, with 16 bases between. This CDR3 has 16 residues. The CDR3 loop reads CASSLTTRGVNTEAFF. As DNA, the CDR3 is TGCGCCAGCAGCCTGACCACGCGAGGTGTGAACACTGAAGCTTTCTTT. Supplemented by reference TRBV5-1 and TRBJ1-1, the full variable domain reads KAGVTQTPRYLIKTRGQQVTLSCSPISGHRSVSWYQQTPGQGLQFLFEYFSETQRNKGNFPGRFSGRQFSNSRSEMNVSTLELGDSALYLCASSLTTRGVNTEAFFGQGTRLTVV.

The V call is TRBV5-1, the J call TRBJ2-7; weak D call: TRBD2 (6 bases). Germline V lookup: CDR1 SGHRS, CDR2 YFSETQ. There are 15 residues in the CDR3. The V gene lost 0 bases and the J gene lost 3 bases, with 13 bases spanning the gap. Here the CDR3 DNA reads TGCGCCAGCAGCTTGGCCCCCGGGGGAAGCTACGAGCAGTACTTC. This codes for CASSLAPGGSYEQYF.